What follows are 25 T cell receptor beta chains derived from one specimen sequenced in a study of T-cell memory formation after mild COVID-19. TCRdb independently ran MiXCR on the 5' RACE reads; one entry per CDR3 protein. The sample holds 300,000 to 400,000 distinct CDR3 sequences; around 15% are singletons and the top ten take 20% to 25%. The sequencing input was PBMCs or a T cell subset sorted from them (not recorded which). Source of these receptors: a man between 18 and 29 years old who had mild COVID-19 (a few samples of this study predate the infection). Cell type and time point are not known.

This clonotype has more than one count but fewer than ten. This rearrangement joins TRBV5-1 to TRBJ1-1, with D perhaps TRBD1 (6 bases). The CDR3 totals 15 residues. CDR1 SGHRS and CDR2 YFSETQ come from the germline V gene. V was cut by 0 bases and J by 6 bases, with 15 bases left in between. CDR3 region: CASSLVWGRGAEAFF. The CDR3 region has the DNA TGCGCCAGCAGCTTGGTCTGGGGGCGGGGAGCTGAAGCTTTCTTT.

The chain is built from TRBV7-2 and TRBJ1-2, with D maybe TRBD1 (6 bases). V was shortened by 2 bases and J by 3 bases, with 13 bases between the two germline ends. There are 15 residues in the CDR3. The germline gives CDR1 SGHTA, CDR2 FQGNSA. In nucleotides, the CDR3 is TGTGCCAGCAGCTTAACTACAGGACAGTACTATGGCTACACCTTC. Translation: CASSLTTGQYYGYTF.

This clonotype was seen only a few times. The chain carries TRBV4-1 and TRBJ2-5, with TRBD1 matching 7 bases. J gave up 4 bases and V 4 bases, and 15 bases lay outside the gene matches. The germline V gene encodes CDR1 MGHRA and CDR2 YSYEKL. This CDR3 comprises 17 residues. The CDR3 bases are TGCGCCAGCAGCCGCTCTCTCCGACAGGGTGGGACAGAGACCCAGTACTTC. It codes for CASSRSLRQGGTETQYF.

This clonotype occurred a few times. This chain links TRBV29-1 with TRBJ2-2; D is unclear. V lost 4 bases and J lost 2, with 2 bases in between. Germline CDR1 and CDR2: SQVTM and ANQGSEA. The CDR3 extends over 11 amino acids. CDR3 loop: CSVANTGELFF. The CDR3 DNA reads as TGCAGCGTTGCTAACACCGGGGAGCTGTTTTTT.

The V gene is TRBV12-3 or TRBV12-4, the J gene TRBJ1-5, with 8 bases identical to TRBD1. The CDR3 is 17 amino acids. The V and J ends lost 6 bases and 6 bases, in that order; junction bases with no gene match: 16. CDR3 bases: TGTGCCAGCAGCTCCCGGTTCCGCCAGGGGGCTGGTCAGCCCCAGCATTTT. Protein product: CASSSRFRQGAGQPQHF.

The rearrangement uses TRBV3-1 and TRBJ2-7, with D unclear. Germline V gene sequence: CDR1 LGHDT, CDR2 YNNKEL (reference sequence). This CDR3 comprises 13 residues. V lost 0 bases and J 6 bases, leaving 9 bases between the germline ends. The DNA of the CDR3 is TGTGCCAGCAGCCAAGACTCAGGTGCCGAGCAGTACTTC. It codes for CASSQDSGAEQYF.

In the case of this clonotype: Germline and junction disagree at one end, which may indicate a read error. The J gene is TRBJ2-1, the V gene TRBV7-7; TRBD2 aligns across 8 bases. Germline V CDR1 and CDR2: SSHAT, FNYEAQ (reference sequence). CDR3 length equals 15 residues. The CDR3 DNA reads TGTGCTAGCAGCCCCGGGACTAGTAGTACTAATGAGCAGTTCTTC. Its translation is CASSPGTSSTNEQFF.

J is TRBJ2-3 and V is TRBV7-9; D might be TRBD2 (5 bases). CDR3 length: 13 amino acids. V shed 8 bases and J shed 3 bases, with 12 bases lying between them. Germline CDR1 and CDR2: SEHNR and FQNEAQ (reference sequence). This CDR3 reads CASGSSGTDTQYF. The DNA of the CDR3 is TGTGCCAGCGGGTCTTCGGGGACAGATACGCAGTATTTT.

This chain joins TRBV18 and TRBJ1-5; D not resolved. Trimming removed 2 bases at V and 4 bases at J, with 12 bases between. The germline V gene has CDR1 KGHSH and CDR2 LQKENI. CDR3 size: 15 residues. The CDR3 sequence: CASSPSRTENQPQHF. The CDR3 DNA follows: TGTGCCAGCTCACCATCGCGTACCGAGAATCAGCCCCAGCATTTT.

This clonotype was counted only a few times. The genes are TRBV5-1 and TRBJ1-1; TRBD1 might be the D (6 bases). Trimming stripped 6 bases from V and 1 base from J, with 10 bases between. The CDR3 runs to 13 residues. Germline V lookup: CDR1 SGHRS, CDR2 YFSETQ. CDR3 in DNA: TGCGCCAGCATGGAACAGGGGAACACTGAAGCTTTCTTT. This translates into CASMEQGNTEAFF.

This clonotype was seen many times. The chain recombines TRBV3-1 with TRBJ2-5; D may be TRBD1 or TRBD2 (5 bases each). The CDR3 is made up of 13 amino acids. Germline values: CDR1 LGHDT, CDR2 YNNKEL (reference sequence). With 7 bases removed from V and 2 bases from J, the gap between germline ends came to 11 bases. This CDR3 is CASTLGAQETQYF. CDR3 nucleotides: TGTGCCAGCACCCTCGGGGCTCAAGAGACCCAGTACTTC.

This clonotype was found a few times. The rearrangement links TRBV6-2 or TRBV6-3 to TRBJ2-2; 10 bases are a match to TRBD1. CDR1 is MNHEY, CDR2 SVGEGT, per germline. The length of the CDR3 is 16 residues. The trim removed 3 bases at V and 7 bases at J, leaving 8 bases unmatched. This CDR3 is CASSYSDRGHSGELFF. As DNA, the CDR3 is TGTGCCAGCAGTTATAGCGACAGGGGGCATAGCGGGGAGCTGTTTTTT.

This clonotype turned up a few times. The chain employs TRBV4-1 and TRBJ2-1, with D unresolved. CDR3 length equals 13 residues. Germline V gene lookup returns CDR1 MGHRA and CDR2 YSYEKL. V dropped 7 bases and J dropped 1 base, with 8 bases sitting between them. As DNA, the CDR3 is TGCGCCAGCATCGGTGAGTCCTACAATGAGCAGTTCTTC. This encodes CASIGESYNEQFF.

This clonotype was seen repeatedly, ten times or more. The genes are TRBV12-3 or TRBV12-4 and TRBJ2-5; D could derive from TRBD1 or TRBD2 (5 bases each). Trimming took 6 bases from V and 5 from J, leaving 13 bases between them. The CDR3 totals 13 residues. The CDR3 region has the DNA TGTGCCAGCAGCCAGGGTGAGGGGGAGACCCAGTACTTC. Residues: CASSQGEGETQYF.

This clonotype turned up a few times. This chain joins TRBV10-2 and TRBJ2-7; D is unresolved. CDR1 WSHSY and CDR2 SAAADI come from the germline V gene. V lost 5 bases and J 0 bases, leaving 11 bases between the germline ends. The CDR3 is made up of 14 amino acids. The CDR3 region is CASSYTDGSYEQYF. The CDR3 coding sequence is TGCGCCAGCAGTTACACGGACGGCTCCTACGAGCAGTACTTC.

The chain carries TRBV25-1 and TRBJ1-1; 8 bases align to TRBD1. The length of the CDR3 is 14 residues. The trim removed 6 bases at V and 5 bases at J, leaving 8 bases unmatched. CDR1 MGHDK and CDR2 SYGVNS come from the germline V gene. The CDR3 loop reads CASSPTGAMTEAFF. The CDR3, as DNA: TGTGCCAGCAGCCCGACAGGGGCGATGACTGAAGCTTTCTTT.

The table lists this clonotype with many counts. J is TRBJ2-2 and V is TRBV4-3, with D perhaps TRBD1 (6 bases). The germline V and J ends were trimmed by 1 base and 8 bases, with 20 bases remaining between them. The germline V gene encodes CDR1 LGHNA and CDR2 YSLEER. The CDR3 length is 17 residues. CDR3 DNA: TGCGCCAGCAGCCAAGGAATACCAGGGGAATCGTGGGGGGAGCTGTTTTTT. Its protein product is CASSQGIPGESWGELFF.

This clonotype was counted a few times. The chain has TRBV7-9 and TRBJ2-3; 7 bases map to TRBD2. The length of the CDR3 is 14 residues. Germline lookup yields CDR1 SEHNR and CDR2 FQNEAQ (reference sequence). J lost 2 bases, V lost 5 bases, and 4 bases had no gene match. This chain's CDR3 is CASSPGLLTDTQYF. In nucleotides, the CDR3 is TGTGCCAGCAGCCCGGGACTACTCACAGATACGCAGTATTTT. Using reference TRBV7-9 and TRBJ2-3 for the parts outside the CDR3, the full variable domain is DTGVSQNPRHKITKRGQNVTFRCDPISEHNRLYWYRQTLGQGPEFLTYFQNEAQLEKSRLLSDRFSAERPKGSFSTLEIQRTEQGDSAMYLCASSPGLLTDTQYFGPGTRLTVL.

The chain has TRBV28 and TRBJ2-7; no definite D call. From germline, CDR1 is MDHEN and CDR2 SYDVKM. The CDR3 consists of 13 residues. Trimming took off 10 bases at V and 10 bases at J, with 23 bases between the two ends. CDR3 residues: CAIPPEPVEDQYV. In nucleotides, the CDR3 is TGTGCCATCCCACCCGAACCGGTAGAAGATCAGTACGTC.

The chain has TRBV15 and TRBJ1-5; 8 bases match TRBD1. The junction had 4 bases not matched to a gene; V was cut back by 2 bases and J by 4 bases. The CDR3 sequence is 15 residues long. The germline gives CDR1 LNHNV, CDR2 YYDKDF (reference sequence). CDR3: CATSRWTGINQPQHF. The CDR3 nucleotides read TGTGCCACCAGCAGATGGACAGGGATAAATCAGCCCCAGCATTTT.

This clonotype was observed many times. CDR3 sequence (DNA): TGTGCCAGCAGCGTCTCTAGCGGACTCTACAATGAGCAGTTCTTC. It specifies CASSVSSGLYNEQFF. The chain carries TRBV7-3 and TRBJ2-1; TRBD2 aligns across 7 bases. The germline CDR1 and CDR2 sequences are SGHTA and FQGTGA. V lost 5 bases, J lost 3 bases, and 7 bases stayed unmatched. The CDR3 sequence is 15 residues long.

The chain uses TRBV5-4 and TRBJ1-3, with D perhaps TRBD1 (5 bases). The CDR3 has 14 residues. The germline V gene has CDR1 SGHNT and CDR2 YYREEE (reference sequence). V lost 5 bases, J lost 1 base, and 10 bases lay in between. The CDR3 nucleotides read TGTGCCAGCAGTATTACAGGTTCTGGAAACACCATATATTTT. Translation: CASSITGSGNTIYF.

Note on this clonotype: An end of the junction does not agree with germline; a read error may underlie this. The rearrangement joins TRBV5-6 to TRBJ2-7; tentative D call: TRBD2 (5 bases). The CDR3 runs 14 residues. The germline V gene encodes CDR1 SGHDT and CDR2 YYEEEE. The CDR3 reads CASSPGLLSYEQLF. CDR3 in DNA: TGTGCCAGCAGCCCCGGACTCCTCTCCTACGAGCAGCTCTTC.

The V gene is TRBV11-3, the J gene TRBJ2-7; maybe TRBD1 (6 bases). This CDR3 has 14 residues. From germline, CDR1 is SGHNT and CDR2 YENEEA. Trimming removed 5 bases from V and 6 bases from J, with 17 bases in between. This CDR3 reads CASSRQGGILEQYF. CDR3 sequence (DNA): TGTGCCAGCAGCCGTCAAGGGGGAATCCTCGAGCAGTACTTC.

The genes are TRBV7-9 and TRBJ2-7; D remains unclear. Germline V gene data show CDR1 as SEHNR and CDR2 as FQNEAQ (reference sequence). Trimming took off 5 bases at V and 2 bases at J, with 13 bases between the two ends. The length of the CDR3 is 14 residues. The CDR3 DNA is TGTGCCAGCAGCCGCCGAGGTGGACCCTACGAGCAGTACTTC. Residues: CASSRRGGPYEQYF.